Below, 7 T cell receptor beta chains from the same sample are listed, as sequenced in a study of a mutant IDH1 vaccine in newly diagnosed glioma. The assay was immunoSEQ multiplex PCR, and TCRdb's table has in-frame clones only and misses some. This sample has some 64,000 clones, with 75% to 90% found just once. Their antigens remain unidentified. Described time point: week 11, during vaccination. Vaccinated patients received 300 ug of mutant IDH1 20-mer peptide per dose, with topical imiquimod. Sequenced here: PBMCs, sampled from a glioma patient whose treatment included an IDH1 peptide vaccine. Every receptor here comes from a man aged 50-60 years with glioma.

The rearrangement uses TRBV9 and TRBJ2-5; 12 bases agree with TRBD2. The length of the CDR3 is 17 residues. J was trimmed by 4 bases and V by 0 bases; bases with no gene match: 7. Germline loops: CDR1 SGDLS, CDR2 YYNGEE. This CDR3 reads CASSVGRTSGARETQYF. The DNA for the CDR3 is TGTGCCAGCAGCGTAGGACGGACTAGCGGGGCGAGAGAGACCCAGTACTTC.

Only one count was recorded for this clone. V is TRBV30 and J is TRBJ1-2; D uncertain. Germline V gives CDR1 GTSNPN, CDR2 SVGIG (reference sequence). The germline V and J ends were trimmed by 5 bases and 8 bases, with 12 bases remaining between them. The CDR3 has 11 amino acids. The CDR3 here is CAWSQPRGYTF. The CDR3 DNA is TGTGCCTGGTCACAGCCTAGGGGCTACACCTTC.

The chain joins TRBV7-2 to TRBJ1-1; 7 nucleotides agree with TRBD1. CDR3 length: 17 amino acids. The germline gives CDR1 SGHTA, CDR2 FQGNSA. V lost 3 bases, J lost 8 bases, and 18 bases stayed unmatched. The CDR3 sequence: CASSFYFRGRSENEAFF. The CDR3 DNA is TGTGCCAGCAGCTTTTATTTTAGGGGGCGCTCAGAGAACGAAGCTTTCTTT.

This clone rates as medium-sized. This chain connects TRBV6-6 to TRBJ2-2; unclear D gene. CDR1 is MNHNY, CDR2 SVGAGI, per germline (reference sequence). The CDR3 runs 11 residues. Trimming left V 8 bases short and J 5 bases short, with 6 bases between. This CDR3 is CASGVTGELFF. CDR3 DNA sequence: TGTGCCAGCGGAGTAACCGGGGAGCTGTTTTTT.

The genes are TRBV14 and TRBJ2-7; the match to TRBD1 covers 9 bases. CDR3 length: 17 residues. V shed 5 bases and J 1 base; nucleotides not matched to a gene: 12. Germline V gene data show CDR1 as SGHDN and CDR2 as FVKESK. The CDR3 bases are TGTGCCAGCAGCATTCCCGACAGGGGGATGAGTTCCTACGAGCAGTACTTC. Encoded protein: CASSIPDRGMSSYEQYF.

The CDR3 sequence: CASSPPLGTTYGYTF. In DNA form, the CDR3 reads TGTGCCAGCAGCCCTCCCCTCGGGACAACCTATGGCTACACCTTC. The V and J genes are TRBV7-9 and TRBJ1-2, with D perhaps matching TRBD1 (6 bases). Per germline, CDR1 SEHNR and CDR2 FQNEAQ (reference sequence). Trimming cost V 5 bases and J 4 bases, with 17 bases left between them. The CDR3 sequence is 15 residues long. The full variable domain, rest sourced from reference TRBV7-9 and TRBJ1-2, is DTGVSQNPRHKITKRGQNVTFRCDPISEHNRLYWYRQTLGQGPEFLTYFQNEAQLEKSRLLSDRFSAERPKGSFSTLEIQRTEQGDSAMYLCASSPPLGTTYGYTFGSGTRLTVV.

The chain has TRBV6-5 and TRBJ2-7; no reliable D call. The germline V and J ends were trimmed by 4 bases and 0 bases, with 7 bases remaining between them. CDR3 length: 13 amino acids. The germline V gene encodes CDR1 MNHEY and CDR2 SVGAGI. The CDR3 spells CASSSWASYEQYF. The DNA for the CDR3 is TGTGCCAGCAGTTCCTGGGCCTCCTACGAGCAGTACTTC.